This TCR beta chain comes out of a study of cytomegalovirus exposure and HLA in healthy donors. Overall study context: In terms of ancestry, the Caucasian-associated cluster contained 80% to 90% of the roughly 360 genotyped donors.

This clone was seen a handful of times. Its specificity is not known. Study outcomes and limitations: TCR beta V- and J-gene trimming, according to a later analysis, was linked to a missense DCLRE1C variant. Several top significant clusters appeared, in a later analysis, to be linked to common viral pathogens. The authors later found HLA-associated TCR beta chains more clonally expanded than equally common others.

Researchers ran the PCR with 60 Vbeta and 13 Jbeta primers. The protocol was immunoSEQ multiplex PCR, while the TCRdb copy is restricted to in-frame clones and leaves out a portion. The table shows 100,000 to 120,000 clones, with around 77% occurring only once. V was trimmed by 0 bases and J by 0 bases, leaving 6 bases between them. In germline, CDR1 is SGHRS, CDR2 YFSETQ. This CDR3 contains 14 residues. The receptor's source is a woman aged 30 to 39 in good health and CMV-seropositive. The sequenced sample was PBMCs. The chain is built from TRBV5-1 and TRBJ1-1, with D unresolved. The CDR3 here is CASSLETMNTEAFF. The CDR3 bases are TGCGCCAGCAGCTTGGAAACTATGAACACTGAAGCTTTCTTT.